What follows is one T cell receptor beta chain and its context. Its antigen is not known. Combining a sample-barcoded 5' primer with a J-beta primer mix, a second PCR ran for roughly 6 to 12 cycles. A template-switch adaptor that had 12 random nucleotides put a tag on each cDNA molecule. A single record per CDR3 protein comes from TCRdb applying MiXCR to the 5' RACE reads. The table has 1 million to 1.2 million distinct CDR3 sequences, roughly two fifths seen once. Germline V CDR1 and CDR2: SGHTA, FQGNSA. With V trimmed by 4 bases and J by 7 bases, 4 bases remained unmatched. This CDR3 contains 14 residues. The sample originates from a study of blood T cells in healthy people across ages. Overall study context: About one barcoded beta molecule per two T cells was captured by template switching. Overall study results and limits: Any conclusive comparison of naive versus antigen-experienced cells was prevented by using unsorted PBMCs.

Isolation recovered at least 6 million PBMCs from every sample. Sequenced input: blood. This receptor was taken from a man aged 18 to 29 in good health. This sequence joins TRBV7-2 and TRBJ2-3, with 11 bases matching TRBD2. The CDR3 loop is CASSSTSGGNTQYF. CDR3 coding DNA: TGTGCCAGCAGCTCAACTAGCGGGGGTAATACGCAGTATTTT.